The present T cell receptor beta chain was sequenced within a study of cytomegalovirus exposure and HLA in healthy donors. Germline V gene data show CDR1 as SGHAT and CDR2 as FQNNGV. The CDR3 is 14 amino acids. The V gene lost 1 base and the J gene lost 3 bases, with 9 bases spanning the gap. TCRdb's table, derived via immunoSEQ multiplex PCR, lists solely in-frame clones and lacks some. This table has roughly 260,000 clones, 90% appearing once. The clonotype comes from a woman between 18 and 30 years old in good health and CMV-seronegative. Sequences were obtained from PBMCs. The rearrangement links TRBV11-2 to TRBJ1-1; D is possibly TRBD1 (5 bases). The CDR3 nucleotides read TGTGCCAGCAGCTTAGTGCCGGGGGACACTGAAGCTTTCTTT. Residues: CASSLVPGDTEAFF.